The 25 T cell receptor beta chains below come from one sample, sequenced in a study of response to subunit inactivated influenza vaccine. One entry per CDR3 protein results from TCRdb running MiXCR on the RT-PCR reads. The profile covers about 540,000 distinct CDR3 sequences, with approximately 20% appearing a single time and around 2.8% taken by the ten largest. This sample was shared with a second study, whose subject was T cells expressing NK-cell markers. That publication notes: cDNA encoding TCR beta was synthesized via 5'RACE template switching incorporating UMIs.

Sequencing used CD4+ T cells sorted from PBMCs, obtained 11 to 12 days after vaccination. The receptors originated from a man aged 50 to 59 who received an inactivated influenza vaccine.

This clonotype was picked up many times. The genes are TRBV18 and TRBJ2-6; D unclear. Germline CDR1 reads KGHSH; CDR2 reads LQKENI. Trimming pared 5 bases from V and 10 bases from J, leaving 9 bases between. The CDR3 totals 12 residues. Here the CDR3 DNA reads TGTGCCAGCTCAGTAGGCCGTAACGTCCTGACTTTC. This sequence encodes CASSVGRNVLTF.

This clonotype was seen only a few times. As DNA, the CDR3 is TGTGCCAGCAGTCGATCGGGCGGGGAGCTGTTTTTT. Translating it yields CASSRSGGELFF. The chain joins TRBV12-3 or TRBV12-4 to TRBJ2-2, with D unclear. Trimming left V 5 bases short and J 7 bases short, with 8 bases between. There are 12 residues in the CDR3.

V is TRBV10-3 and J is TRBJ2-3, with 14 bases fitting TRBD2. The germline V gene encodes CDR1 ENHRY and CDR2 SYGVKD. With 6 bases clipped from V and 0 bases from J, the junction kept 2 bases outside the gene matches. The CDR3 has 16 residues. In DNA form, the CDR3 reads TGTGCCATCAGCTGGACTAGCGGGGGGAGCACAGATACGCAGTATTTT. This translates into CAISWTSGGSTDTQYF.

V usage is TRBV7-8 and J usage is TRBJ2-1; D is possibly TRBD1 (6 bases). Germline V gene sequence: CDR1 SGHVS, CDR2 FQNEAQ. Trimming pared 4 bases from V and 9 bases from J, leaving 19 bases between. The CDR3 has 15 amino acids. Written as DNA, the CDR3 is TGTGCCAGCAGCTCATACAGGGTTGGCATCGGTGAGCAGTTCTTC. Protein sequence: CASSSYRVGIGEQFF.

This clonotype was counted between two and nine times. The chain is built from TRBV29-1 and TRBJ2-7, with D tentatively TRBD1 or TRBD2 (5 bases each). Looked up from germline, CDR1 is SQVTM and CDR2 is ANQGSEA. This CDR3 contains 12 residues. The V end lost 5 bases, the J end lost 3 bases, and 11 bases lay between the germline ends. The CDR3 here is CSVSTDYYEQYF. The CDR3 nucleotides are TGCAGCGTTTCGACAGACTACTACGAGCAGTACTTC.

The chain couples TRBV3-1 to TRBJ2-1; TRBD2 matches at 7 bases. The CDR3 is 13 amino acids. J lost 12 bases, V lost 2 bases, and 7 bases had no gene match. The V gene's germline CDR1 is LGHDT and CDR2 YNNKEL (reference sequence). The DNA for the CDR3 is TGTGCCAGCAGCCAAACCCTAGCGGTTGTGCAGTTCTTC. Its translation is CASSQTLAVVQFF.

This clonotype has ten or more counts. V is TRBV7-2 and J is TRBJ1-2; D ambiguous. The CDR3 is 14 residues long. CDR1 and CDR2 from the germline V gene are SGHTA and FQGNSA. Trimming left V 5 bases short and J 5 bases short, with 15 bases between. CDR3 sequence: CASSPSDGSYGYTF. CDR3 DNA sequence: TGTGCCAGCAGCCCTTCCGACGGCTCATATGGCTACACCTTC.

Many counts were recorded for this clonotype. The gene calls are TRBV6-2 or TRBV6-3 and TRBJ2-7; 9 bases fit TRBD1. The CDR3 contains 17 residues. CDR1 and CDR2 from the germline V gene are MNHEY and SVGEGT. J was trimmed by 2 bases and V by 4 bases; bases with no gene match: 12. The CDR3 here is CASSSPPGTGKPYEQYF. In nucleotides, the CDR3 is TGTGCCAGCAGTTCTCCGCCCGGGACAGGGAAACCCTACGAGCAGTACTTC.

As DNA, the CDR3 is TGCGCCAGCAGCGAAACAGGGACTGGGGCCAACGTCCTGACTTTC. This translates into CASSETGTGANVLTF. The chain links TRBV5-1 to TRBJ2-6, with D possibly matching TRBD1 (6 bases). Germline CDR1 and CDR2: SGHRS and YFSETQ. V lost 4 bases and J 2 bases, leaving 10 bases between the germline ends. This CDR3 is 15 amino acids long.

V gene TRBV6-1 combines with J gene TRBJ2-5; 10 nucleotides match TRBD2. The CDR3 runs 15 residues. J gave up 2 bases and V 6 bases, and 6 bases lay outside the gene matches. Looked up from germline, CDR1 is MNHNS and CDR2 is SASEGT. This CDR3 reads CASRSWTSGQETQYF. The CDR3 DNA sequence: TGTGCCAGCAGATCCTGGACTAGCGGTCAAGAGACCCAGTACTTC.

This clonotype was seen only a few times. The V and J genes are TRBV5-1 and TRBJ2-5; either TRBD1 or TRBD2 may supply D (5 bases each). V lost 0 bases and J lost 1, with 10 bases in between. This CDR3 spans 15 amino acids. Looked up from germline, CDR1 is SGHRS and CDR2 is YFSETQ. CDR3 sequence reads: CASSLGTGTQETQYF. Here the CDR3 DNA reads TGCGCCAGCAGCTTGGGCACCGGGACCCAAGAGACCCAGTACTTC.

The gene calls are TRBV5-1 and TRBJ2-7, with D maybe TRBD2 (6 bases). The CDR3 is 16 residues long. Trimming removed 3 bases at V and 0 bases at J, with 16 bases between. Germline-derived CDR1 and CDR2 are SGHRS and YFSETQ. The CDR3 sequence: CASSSGGVPHSYEQYF. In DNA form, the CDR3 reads TGCGCCAGCAGCTCTGGAGGGGTTCCTCACTCCTACGAGCAGTACTTC.

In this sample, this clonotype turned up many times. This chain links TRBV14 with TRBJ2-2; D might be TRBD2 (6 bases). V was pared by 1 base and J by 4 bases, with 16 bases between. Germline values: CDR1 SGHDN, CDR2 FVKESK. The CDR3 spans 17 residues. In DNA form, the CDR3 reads TGTGCCAGCAGCCAAGTTTTTGGTAGCGGAGCCACCGGGGAGCTGTTTTTT. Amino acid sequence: CASSQVFGSGATGELFF.

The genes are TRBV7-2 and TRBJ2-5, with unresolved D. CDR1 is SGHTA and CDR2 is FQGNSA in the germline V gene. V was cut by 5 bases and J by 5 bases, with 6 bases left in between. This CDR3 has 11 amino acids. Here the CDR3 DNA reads TGTGCCAGCAGCACAGTGGAGACCCAGTACTTC. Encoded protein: CASSTVETQYF.

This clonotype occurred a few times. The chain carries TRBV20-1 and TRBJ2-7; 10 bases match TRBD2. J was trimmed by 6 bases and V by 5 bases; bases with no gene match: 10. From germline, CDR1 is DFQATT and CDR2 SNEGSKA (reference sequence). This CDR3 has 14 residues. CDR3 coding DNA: TGCAGTGCTCCCTTTCTAGCGGGAGTTTCCGAGCAGTACTTC. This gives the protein CSAPFLAGVSEQYF.

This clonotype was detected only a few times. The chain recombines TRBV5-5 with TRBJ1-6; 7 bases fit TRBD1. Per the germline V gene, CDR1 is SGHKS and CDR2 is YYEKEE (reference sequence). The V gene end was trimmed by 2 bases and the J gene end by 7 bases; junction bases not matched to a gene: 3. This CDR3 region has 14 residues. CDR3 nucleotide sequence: TGTGCCAGCAGCTTCAGAGGGGGCAATTCACCCCTCCACTTT. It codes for CASSFRGGNSPLHF.

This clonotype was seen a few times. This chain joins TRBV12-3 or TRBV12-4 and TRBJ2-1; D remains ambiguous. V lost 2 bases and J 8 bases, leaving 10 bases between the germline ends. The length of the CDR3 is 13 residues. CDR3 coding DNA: TGTGCCAGCAGTTTACTTCGGCCGGATGAGCAGTTCTTC. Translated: CASSLLRPDEQFF.

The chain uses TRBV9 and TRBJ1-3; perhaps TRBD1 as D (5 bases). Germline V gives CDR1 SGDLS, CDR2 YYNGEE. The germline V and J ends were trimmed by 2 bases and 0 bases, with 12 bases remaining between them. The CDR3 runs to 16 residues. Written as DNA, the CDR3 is TGTGCCAGCAGCGTTGGGGGGGGAAACTCTGGAAACACCATATATTTT. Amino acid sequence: CASSVGGGNSGNTIYF.

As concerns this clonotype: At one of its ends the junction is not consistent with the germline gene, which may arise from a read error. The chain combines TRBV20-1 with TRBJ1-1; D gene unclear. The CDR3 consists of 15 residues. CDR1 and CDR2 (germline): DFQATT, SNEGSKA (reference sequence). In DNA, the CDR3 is TGCAGTACTAGTCGACCGACGGGAATGAACACTGAAGCTTTCTTT. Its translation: CSTSRPTGMNTEAFF.

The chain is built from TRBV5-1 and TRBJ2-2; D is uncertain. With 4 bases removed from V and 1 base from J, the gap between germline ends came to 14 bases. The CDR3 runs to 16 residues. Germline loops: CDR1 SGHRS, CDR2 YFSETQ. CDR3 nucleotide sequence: TGCGCCAGCAGCCTACGCCCAACAGTGAACACCGGGGAGCTGTTTTTT. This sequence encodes CASSLRPTVNTGELFF.

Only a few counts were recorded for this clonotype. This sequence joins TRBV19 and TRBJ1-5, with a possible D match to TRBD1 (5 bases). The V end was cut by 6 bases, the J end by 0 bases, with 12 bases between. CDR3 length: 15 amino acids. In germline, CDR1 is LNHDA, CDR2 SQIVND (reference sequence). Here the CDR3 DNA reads TGTGCCAGTAGCCTAGGGGTCTATAGCAATCAGCCCCAGCATTTT. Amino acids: CASSLGVYSNQPQHF.

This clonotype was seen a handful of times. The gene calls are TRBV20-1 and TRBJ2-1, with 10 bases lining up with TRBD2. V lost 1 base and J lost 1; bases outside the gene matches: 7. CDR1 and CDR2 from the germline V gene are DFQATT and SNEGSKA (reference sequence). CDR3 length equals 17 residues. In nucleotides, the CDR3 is TGCAGTGCTAGAGCTAGCGGGAGCCGACATTCCTACAATGAGCAGTTCTTC. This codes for CSARASGSRHSYNEQFF.

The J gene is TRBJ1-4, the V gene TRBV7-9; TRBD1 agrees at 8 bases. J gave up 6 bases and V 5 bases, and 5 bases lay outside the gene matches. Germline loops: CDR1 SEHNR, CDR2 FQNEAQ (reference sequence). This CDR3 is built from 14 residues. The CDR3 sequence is CASSPDRADEKLFF. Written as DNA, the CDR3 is TGTGCCAGCAGCCCGGACAGGGCGGATGAAAAACTGTTTTTT.

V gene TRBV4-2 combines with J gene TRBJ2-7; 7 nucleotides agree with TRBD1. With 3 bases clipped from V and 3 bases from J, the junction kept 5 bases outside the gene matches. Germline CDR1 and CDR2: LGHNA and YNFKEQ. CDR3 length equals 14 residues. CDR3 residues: CASSHPGQRYEQYF. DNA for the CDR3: TGTGCCAGCAGCCACCCGGGACAGCGCTACGAGCAGTACTTC.

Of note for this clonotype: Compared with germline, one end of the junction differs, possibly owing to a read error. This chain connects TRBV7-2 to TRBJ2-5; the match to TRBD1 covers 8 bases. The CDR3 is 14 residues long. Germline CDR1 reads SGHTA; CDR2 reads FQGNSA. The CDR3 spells CASSRDRGREPQYF. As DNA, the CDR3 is TGTGCCAGCAGCCGAGACAGGGGACGAGAGCCCCAGTACTTC.